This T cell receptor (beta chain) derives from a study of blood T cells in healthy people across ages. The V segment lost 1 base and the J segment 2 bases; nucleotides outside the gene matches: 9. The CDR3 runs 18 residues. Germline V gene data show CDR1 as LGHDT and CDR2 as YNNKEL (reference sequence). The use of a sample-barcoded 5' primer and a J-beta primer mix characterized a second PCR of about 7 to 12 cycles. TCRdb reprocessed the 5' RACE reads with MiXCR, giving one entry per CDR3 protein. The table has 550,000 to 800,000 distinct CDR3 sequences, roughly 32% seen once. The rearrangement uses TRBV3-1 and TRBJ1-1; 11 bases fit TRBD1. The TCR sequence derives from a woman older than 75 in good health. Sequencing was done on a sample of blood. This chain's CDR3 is CASSQGKLDRGLNTEAFF. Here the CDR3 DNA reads TGTGCCAGCAGCCAAGGGAAATTGGACAGGGGGCTCAACACTGAAGCTTTCTTT.